The subject of this entry is one T cell receptor (beta chain). This entry is derived from a study of OX40 agonist ivuxolimab in advanced cancers. Data came from immunoSEQ multiplex PCR; TCRdb stores just in-frame clones and leaves some out. Among around 40,000 clones, roughly 86% were seen once, and the ten largest hold 15%. The origin of this receptor is an adult with an advanced solid tumor such as melanoma, head and neck, liver or kidney cancer. The material was CD4+ or CD8+ T cells sorted from blood, obtained in a trial of the OX40 agonist ivuxolimab.

This CDR3 reads CASSPVAGGLIDEQFF. CDR3 nucleotide sequence: TGTGCCAGCAGTCCAGTAGCGGGGGGTCTCATCGATGAGCAGTTCTTC. V is TRBV27 and J is TRBJ2-1, with 10 bases fitting TRBD2. Germline CDR1 is MNHEY and CDR2 is SMNVEV (reference sequence). The CDR3 runs to 16 residues. V lost 5 bases, J lost 8 bases, and 12 bases stayed unmatched.